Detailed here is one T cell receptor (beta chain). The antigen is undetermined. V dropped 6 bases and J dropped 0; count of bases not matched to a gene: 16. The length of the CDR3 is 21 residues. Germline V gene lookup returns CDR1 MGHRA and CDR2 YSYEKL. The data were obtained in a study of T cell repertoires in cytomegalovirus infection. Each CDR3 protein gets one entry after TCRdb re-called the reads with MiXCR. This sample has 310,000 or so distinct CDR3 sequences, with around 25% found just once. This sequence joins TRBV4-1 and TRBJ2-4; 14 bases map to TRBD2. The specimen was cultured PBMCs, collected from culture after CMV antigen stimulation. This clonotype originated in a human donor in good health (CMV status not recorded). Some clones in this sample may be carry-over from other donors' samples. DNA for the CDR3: TGCGCCAGCAGTCGACTAGCGGGAGGGCCCGGGGAGAAACTAGCCAAAAACATTCAGTACTTC. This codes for CASSRLAGGPGEKLAKNIQYF.